The next 26 T cell receptor beta chains were all read from a single sample in a study of cytomegalovirus exposure and HLA in healthy donors. The table came from immunoSEQ multiplex PCR; TCRdb's copy has only in-frame clones and leaves some out. The data contain roughly 68,000 clones, roughly 96% of them seen just once; the ten biggest clones take up under 2.5%. Material for sequencing was PBMCs. The receptors derive from a man younger than 30 in good health and CMV-seronegative.

The rearrangement uses TRBV6-1 and TRBJ1-5, with D perhaps TRBD1 (6 bases). The CDR3 totals 15 residues. CDR1 and CDR2 (germline): MNHNS, SASEGT. The germline V and J ends were trimmed by 10 bases and 3 bases, with 19 bases remaining between them. CDR3 coding DNA: TGTGCCACCCGGAACGGGGGGGCCGACAATCAGCCCCAGCATTTT. Its protein is CATRNGGADNQPQHF.

The rearrangement links TRBV9 to TRBJ2-5; 10 nucleotides agree with TRBD1. The germline gives CDR1 SGDLS, CDR2 YYNGEE. This CDR3 spans 14 amino acids. The V segment lost 4 bases and the J segment 3 bases; nucleotides outside the gene matches: 3. The CDR3 DNA reads as TGTGCCAGCAGCAAAGGACAGGGGGAAGAGACCCAGTACTTC. Translating gives CASSKGQGEETQYF.

The chain carries TRBV4-1 and TRBJ2-1; 9 positions agree with TRBD2. The CDR3 extends over 17 amino acids. Losses at the gene ends were 1 base for V and 6 bases for J; bases not matched to a gene: 10. The germline gives CDR1 MGHRA, CDR2 YSYEKL. CDR3 region: CASSQGRGRATGNEQFF. The DNA for the CDR3 is TGCGCCAGCAGCCAAGGGCGCGGGAGGGCCACGGGCAATGAGCAGTTCTTC.

The rearrangement uses TRBV5-6 and TRBJ1-1; a weak D match, TRBD1 (5 bases). This CDR3 comprises 16 residues. Trimming pared 0 bases from V and 1 base from J, leaving 13 bases between. Germline V gene lookup returns CDR1 SGHDT and CDR2 YYEEEE. CDR3 sequence: CASSLVDRTSNTEAFF. The CDR3 DNA reads TGTGCCAGCAGCTTGGTAGACAGAACATCGAACACTGAAGCTTTCTTT.

J is TRBJ2-7 and V is TRBV7-9; 13 nucleotides line up with TRBD2. The germline CDR1 and CDR2 sequences are SEHNR and FQNEAQ (reference sequence). V shed 4 bases and J 0 bases; nucleotides not matched to a gene: 12. The CDR3 is 19 amino acids. The CDR3 nucleotides are TGTGCCAGCAGCTCCGCTCCCGGGACTAGCGGGGCTAGCTCCTACGAGCAGTACTTC. It specifies CASSSAPGTSGASSYEQYF.

J is TRBJ2-2 and V is TRBV10-3; 10 bases are a match to TRBD2. The CDR3 extends over 14 amino acids. CDR1 is ENHRY, CDR2 SYGVKD, per germline. Trimming at V came to 11 bases and at J to 1 base, leaving 4 bases not matched to a gene. In DNA form, the CDR3 reads TGTGCCCTAGGGACTAGCGAGAACACCGGGGAGCTGTTTTTT. Translation gives CALGTSENTGELFF.

V is TRBV9 and J is TRBJ1-1; possibly TRBD1 for D (6 bases). The CDR3 has 15 amino acids. Per germline, CDR1 SGDLS and CDR2 YYNGEE. The V end lost 3 bases, the J end lost 6 bases, and 18 bases lay between the germline ends. CDR3 loop: CASSASQGRGSEAFF. CDR3 nucleotides: TGTGCCAGCAGCGCTTCACAGGGTAGGGGGTCTGAAGCTTTCTTT. Full variable domain (outside the CDR3, taken from reference TRBV9 and TRBJ1-1): DSGVTQTPKHLITATGQRVTLRCSPRSGDLSVYWYQQSLDQGLQFLIQYYNGEERAKGNILERFSAQQFPDLHSELNLSSLELGDSALYFCASSASQGRGSEAFFGQGTRLTVV.

This rearrangement joins TRBV29-1 to TRBJ2-3; 8 bases are a match to TRBD1. Germline CDR1 and CDR2: SQVTM and ANQGSEA. The CDR3 sequence is 15 residues long. V gave up 7 bases and J gave up 0 bases; unmatched junction bases: 9. The CDR3 region has the DNA TGCAGCGCCCCGGACAGGGCCCGGAGCACAGATACGCAGTATTTT. Protein sequence: CSAPDRARSTDTQYF.

The V call is TRBV11-3, the J call TRBJ2-7; maybe TRBD2 (6 bases). CDR3 length: 16 residues. The germline gives CDR1 SGHNT, CDR2 YENEEA. Trimming pared 4 bases from V and 0 bases from J, leaving 16 bases between. Here the CDR3 reads CASSYRTTSSSYEQYF. Written as DNA, the CDR3 is TGTGCCAGCAGCTATCGGACTACCTCGAGCTCCTACGAGCAGTACTTC.

This chain links TRBV5-1 with TRBJ2-2; tentative D call: TRBD1 (6 bases). Germline V gene data show CDR1 as SGHRS and CDR2 as YFSETQ. The V gene lost 7 bases and the J gene lost 2 bases, with 9 bases spanning the gap. CDR3 length: 13 residues. The CDR3 nucleotides read TGCGCCAGCGGGACATTCAACACCGGGGAGCTGTTTTTT. Its protein is CASGTFNTGELFF.

CDR3 protein: CASAKPGQGSGELFF. The CDR3 DNA reads TGTGCCAGCGCGAAACCGGGACAGGGTTCCGGGGAGCTGTTTTTT. The rearrangement joins TRBV27 to TRBJ2-2; 9 bases match TRBD1. Germline-derived CDR1 and CDR2 are MNHEY and SMNVEV (reference sequence). This CDR3 contains 15 residues. The trim removed 8 bases at V and 6 bases at J, leaving 10 bases unmatched.

Only one count was recorded for this clone. The gene calls are TRBV11-2 and TRBJ2-1, with 8 bases matching TRBD1. The ends lost 1 base at V and 9 bases at J; junction bases unmatched: 8. In germline, CDR1 is SGHAT, CDR2 FQNNGV. This CDR3 has 15 residues. CDR3 loop: CASSLGQGAVGEQFF. The CDR3 bases are TGTGCCAGCAGCTTAGGGCAGGGGGCTGTAGGTGAGCAGTTCTTC.

The chain links TRBV4-1 to TRBJ2-1; D is unclear. V lost 1 base and J lost 5, with 9 bases in between. CDR3 length: 14 amino acids. From germline, CDR1 is MGHRA and CDR2 YSYEKL. The CDR3 DNA reads TGCGCCAGCAGCCAAGGGGTTGGGCACAATGAGCAGTTCTTC. This sequence encodes CASSQGVGHNEQFF.

This chain connects TRBV11-3 to TRBJ2-2, with unresolved D. Germline-derived CDR1 and CDR2 are SGHNT and YENEEA. The CDR3 covers 14 residues. The V end lost 2 bases, the J end lost 8 bases, and 12 bases lay between the germline ends. DNA of the CDR3: TGTGCCAGCAGCTTAAGGAGTGAGTGGGGGGAGCTGTTTTTT. Amino acids: CASSLRSEWGELFF.

V gene TRBV5-4 combines with J gene TRBJ2-1, with 7 bases matching TRBD1. CDR1 is SGHNT, CDR2 YYREEE, per germline (reference sequence). The trim removed 0 bases at V and 2 bases at J, leaving 2 bases unmatched. The CDR3 extends over 15 amino acids. CDR3 nucleotides: TGTGCCAGCAGCTTGGACAGGGGACCCTACAATGAGCAGTTCTTC. Protein sequence: CASSLDRGPYNEQFF. Filled out from reference TRBV5-4 and TRBJ2-1, the complete variable domain reads ETGVTQSPTHLIKTRGQQVTLRCSSQSGHNTVSWYQQALGQGPQFIFQYYREEENGRGNFPPRFSGLQFPNYSSELNVNALELDDSALYLCASSLDRGPYNEQFFGPGTRLTVL.

The rearrangement links TRBV18 to TRBJ2-2; D unresolved. This CDR3 spans 13 amino acids. CDR1 is KGHSH and CDR2 is LQKENI in the germline V gene. V lost 2 bases to trimming and J lost 8 bases, with 9 bases between them. The CDR3, as DNA: TGTGCCAGCTCACCAAATCAGAATGGGGAGCTGTTTTTT. Its protein product is CASSPNQNGELFF.

This chain joins TRBV10-3 and TRBJ2-7; 8 bases line up with TRBD1. V was pared by 10 bases and J by 4 bases, with 6 bases of the junction left unmatched. The CDR3 is made up of 12 amino acids. The germline V gene has CDR1 ENHRY and CDR2 SYGVKD. This chain's CDR3 is CATGTGEYEQYF. DNA for the CDR3: TGTGCCACGGGGACAGGTGAATACGAGCAGTACTTC.

The gene calls are TRBV6-1 and TRBJ1-1, with TRBD1 matching 9 bases. Trimming took 8 bases from V and 6 from J; bases not matched to a gene: 13. The CDR3 covers 15 residues. Germline V gene sequence: CDR1 MNHNS, CDR2 SASEGT. The DNA for the CDR3 is TGTGCCAGCTTACAGGGGGCGCCAGGATTTGCTGAAGCTTTCTTT. Amino acid sequence: CASLQGAPGFAEAFF.

The chain uses TRBV6-1 and TRBJ1-2; a weak D match, TRBD1 (5 bases). Looked up from germline, CDR1 is MNHNS and CDR2 is SASEGT. V was trimmed by 5 bases and J by 7 bases, leaving 11 bases between them. CDR3 size: 12 residues. The CDR3 reads CASSRGGAGYTF. CDR3 coding DNA: TGTGCCAGCAGTCGGGGGGGTGCTGGCTACACCTTC.

The chain couples TRBV11-2 to TRBJ2-7, with D perhaps matching TRBD2 (5 bases). Germline CDR1 reads SGHAT; CDR2 reads FQNNGV. Deletions cut 1 base from V and 0 bases from J, with 13 bases between. This CDR3 spans 16 amino acids. The CDR3 is CASSLGPAASSYEQYF. In DNA form, the CDR3 reads TGTGCCAGCAGCTTAGGTCCAGCGGCGAGCTCCTACGAGCAGTACTTC.

This chain connects TRBV19 to TRBJ1-2, with D possibly TRBD1 on 5 matching bases. The CDR3 covers 13 residues. Germline CDR1 LNHDA, CDR2 SQIVND (reference sequence). V gave up 5 bases and J gave up 2 bases, with 9 bases separating them. CDR3 amino acids: CASSRKGNYGYTF. CDR3 DNA sequence: TGTGCCAGTAGTCGAAAGGGGAACTATGGCTACACCTTC.

This chain links TRBV7-9 with TRBJ1-1; 8 nucleotides match TRBD1. V shed 4 bases, J shed 1 base, and the junction held 5 bases outside the gene matches. The CDR3 extends over 15 amino acids. Germline CDR1 reads SEHNR; CDR2 reads FQNEAQ (reference sequence). CDR3 loop: CASSSGQGTNTEAFF. DNA of the CDR3: TGTGCCAGCAGCTCCGGACAGGGAACGAACACTGAAGCTTTCTTT.

The J gene is TRBJ2-5, the V gene TRBV2, with D maybe TRBD1 (6 bases). Germline values: CDR1 SNHLY, CDR2 FYNNEI. Trimming left V 4 bases short and J 5 bases short, with 17 bases between. This CDR3 has 15 residues. The DNA for the CDR3 is TGTGCCAGCAGTGTACAGGGTAGGATCGGGGAGACCCAGTACTTC. Protein: CASSVQGRIGETQYF.

The chain links TRBV9 to TRBJ2-1, with D possibly matching TRBD2 (6 bases). This CDR3 is 15 amino acids long. Trimming shortened V by 3 bases and J by 8 bases, and 18 bases separated the two germline ends. Germline V lookup: CDR1 SGDLS, CDR2 YYNGEE. The CDR3 coding sequence is TGTGCCAGCAGCGAGGGGCTAGCGACTAGTTATGAGCAGTTCTTC. This encodes CASSEGLATSYEQFF.

This sequence joins TRBV14 and TRBJ1-2, with a tentative D call TRBD1 (6 bases). CDR1 is SGHDN and CDR2 is FVKESK in the germline V gene. This CDR3 comprises 18 residues. Between the trimmed V and J ends, which lost 4 bases and 0 bases, there was a span of 21 bases. The CDR3 region has the DNA TGTGCCAGCAGCCCTCTCCTTGGGGGCAGGGATTCTAACTATGGCTACACCTTC. Translating gives CASSPLLGGRDSNYGYTF.

This chain connects TRBV18 to TRBJ2-2; 9 bases match TRBD2. Germline V gene lookup returns CDR1 KGHSH and CDR2 LQKENI. The CDR3 consists of 17 residues. Trimming cost V 0 bases and J 4 bases; bases outside gene matches: 6. This CDR3 reads CASSPPNVLAGTGELFF. CDR3 bases: TGTGCCAGCTCACCACCGAACGTACTAGCGGGCACCGGGGAGCTGTTTTTT.